Listed below are T cell receptor beta chains from one sample, sequenced in a study of T cells in localized non-small cell lung cancer. Profiling relied on immunoSEQ multiplex PCR, and the TCRdb table lists in-frame clones only, not all of them. The sample consists of approximately 70,000 clones, roughly four fifths of them appearing once. Sequenced material: PBMCs, taken before any cancer treatment. Source of these receptors: a man aged 35-75 years with stage II lung adenocarcinoma. The CDR3 runs from the conserved cysteine through the conserved F or W. The D gene is left open where the match is weak. The listing skips clone size in some rows; elsewhere it reads once, few, many or a size class.

v_gene	abundance	d_gene	j_gene	CDR3aa	CDR3nt
TRBV19	few	.	TRBJ1-5	CASRAYREPNQPQHF	TGTGCCAGTAGGGCCTACAGGGAGCCTAATCAGCCCCAGCATTTT
TRBV7-8	.	TRBD2	TRBJ2-1	CASRQPSGHTYNEQFF	TGTGCCAGCAGACAGCCTAGCGGACATACATACAATGAGCAGTTCTTC
TRBV7-2	once	.	TRBJ1-5	CASSLRLGSNQPQHF	TGTGCCAGCAGCTTAAGGTTGGGTAGCAATCAGCCCCAGCATTTT
TRBV27	.	.	TRBJ2-7	CASSSPSLGDRPYEQYF	TGTGCCAGCAGTTCACCAAGTCTTGGCGACAGACCTTACGAGCAGTACTTC
TRBV7-2	.	.	TRBJ1-2	CASSLDRVGYGYTF	TGTGCCAGCAGCTTAGACAGGGTCGGTTATGGCTACACCTTC
TRBV30	.	TRBD1	TRBJ1-2	CAWSEDRGQGGYTF	TGTGCCTGGAGTGAGGACAGGGGGCAGGGTGGCTACACCTTC
TRBV7-2	few	TRBD1	TRBJ1-2	CASSSDRRGYTF	TGTGCCAGCAGCTCGGACAGGAGAGGCTACACCTTC
TRBV12-5	once	TRBD1	TRBJ1-5	CASQGQGGQPQHF	TGTGCTAGTCAGGGACAGGGTGGGCAGCCCCAGCATTTT
TRBV9	few	TRBD1	TRBJ1-3	CASSKGQGGNTIYF	TGTGCCAGCAGCAAGGGACAGGGAGGAAACACCATATATTTT
TRBV21-1	.	.	TRBJ2-3	CASTESGGPDTQYF	TGTGCCAGCACCGAGTCGGGAGGGCCAGATACGCAGTATTTT
TRBV25-1	.	TRBD1	TRBJ1-2	CASSGRDRGYGYTF	TGTGCCAGCAGTGGGAGAGACAGGGGCTATGGCTACACCTTC
TRBV5-4	.	.	TRBJ1-1	CASSPLRGNTEAFF	TGTGCCAGCAGCCCACTGAGGGGAAACACTGAAGCTTTCTTT
TRBV15	.	.	TRBJ1-4	CATTGRGADNEKLFF	TGTGCCACCACGGGCCGGGGGGCCGATAATGAAAAACTGTTTTTT
TRBV5-1	.	TRBD2	TRBJ2-1	CASSSSLAGLSYNEQFF	TGCGCCAGCAGCTCCTCTTTAGCGGGCCTCTCCTACAATGAGCAGTTCTTC
TRBV5-1	.	.	TRBJ2-7	CASSLEGSDYEQYF	TGCGCCAGCAGCTTGGAGGGCAGCGACTACGAGCAGTACTTC
TRBV6-5	.	TRBD1	TRBJ2-7	CASRRQGAAYEQYF	TGTGCCAGCAGACGACAGGGGGCGGCCTACGAGCAGTACTTC
TRBV7-3	.	TRBD1	TRBJ2-2	CASSRDSSNTGELFF	TGTGCCAGCAGCCGGGACAGCTCGAACACCGGGGAGCTGTTTTTT
TRBV5-4	.	.	TRBJ2-7	CASSLEAGSYEQYF	TGTGCCAGCAGCTTGGAGGCGGGATCGTACGAGCAGTACTTC
TRBV7-2	.	.	TRBJ2-1	CASSRGVWGDYNEQFF	TGTGCCAGCAGCAGAGGGGTCTGGGGCGACTACAATGAGCAGTTCTTC
TRBV7-2	once	.	TRBJ1-4	CASGITGLNEKLFF	TGTGCCAGTGGAATAACAGGGCTTAATGAAAAACTGTTTTTT
TRBV5-4	.	.	TRBJ2-7	CASSLRRDYEQYF	TGTGCCAGCAGCTTGAGGCGGGACTACGAGCAGTACTTC
TRBV6-6	.	.	TRBJ2-5	CASSYWHRDAEETQYF	TGTGCCAGCAGTTACTGGCACCGGGACGCCGAAGAGACCCAGTACTTC
TRBV7-8	.	.	TRBJ1-2	CASSLAGTGTYGYTF	TGTGCCAGCAGCTTAGCGGGCACAGGGACCTATGGCTACACCTTC
TRBV10-1	few	TRBD2	TRBJ2-2	CASSGLAGAWTGELFF	TGCGCCAGCAGTGGACTAGCGGGAGCTTGGACCGGGGAGCTGTTTTTT
TRBV29-1	.	TRBD1	TRBJ2-1	CSVEDRVVQFF	TGCAGCGTTGAGGACAGGGTGGTTCAGTTCTTC
TRBV7-8	.	TRBD2	TRBJ2-7	CASSFTSGSGEQYF	TGTGCCAGCAGCTTTACTAGCGGGAGTGGCGAGCAGTACTTC
TRBV6-6	.	.	TRBJ1-2	CASSFLQPNYGYTF	TGTGCCAGCAGTTTTCTCCAGCCTAACTATGGCTACACCTTC
TRBV2	.	TRBD2	TRBJ2-5	CASRGDFSGPQETQYF	TGTGCCAGCAGAGGAGACTTTAGCGGGCCCCAAGAGACCCAGTACTTC
TRBV10-3	once	.	TRBJ1-1	CAISGSRGNTEAFF	TGTGCCATCAGTGGATCCAGGGGGAACACTGAAGCTTTCTTT
TRBV9	.	.	TRBJ2-5	CASSVRARANYQETQYF	TGTGCCAGCAGCGTAAGGGCTAGGGCCAATTACCAAGAGACCCAGTACTTC
TRBV6-1	.	.	TRBJ2-7	CASSEDPGPYEQYF	TGTGCCAGCAGTGAGGACCCGGGACCCTACGAGCAGTACTTC
TRBV30	.	.	TRBJ1-5	CAWSVLGGTQSNQPQHF	TGTGCCTGGAGTGTCCTCGGGGGGACCCAGAGCAATCAGCCCCAGCATTTT
TRBV5-5	.	.	TRBJ1-1	CASSFGTRNTEAFF	TGTGCCAGCAGCTTCGGGACGAGGAACACTGAAGCTTTCTTT
TRBV7-3	few	.	TRBJ1-1	CASSPGRNTEAFF	TGTGCCAGCAGTCCAGGGAGGAACACTGAAGCTTTCTTT
TRBV13	.	.	TRBJ2-1	CASSPRTWESEQFF	TGTGCCAGCAGCCCAAGGACTTGGGAGAGTGAGCAGTTCTTC
TRBV2	once	.	TRBJ1-5	CASSPPGTEDFQPQHF	TGTGCCAGCTCCCCGCCGGGGACGGAAGACTTTCAGCCCCAGCATTTT
TRBV7-6	few	TRBD2	TRBJ2-3	CASSPLGLAGGRSTDTQYF	TGTGCCAGCAGCCCGCTCGGGCTAGCGGGAGGGCGTAGCACAGATACGCAGTATTTT
TRBV30	.	.	TRBJ1-5	CAWSGLDINQPQHF	TGTGCCTGGAGTGGGTTGGACATAAATCAGCCCCAGCATTTT
TRBV5-6	.	TRBD1	TRBJ2-2	CAGQGRDTGELFF	TGTGCCGGACAGGGACGGGACACCGGGGAGCTGTTTTTT
TRBV5-6	.	TRBD1	TRBJ1-6	CASSMRTGGNSPLHF	TGTGCCAGCAGCATGCGGACAGGTGGGAATTCACCCCTCCACTTT
TRBV14	.	.	TRBJ2-7	CASRPHGGVYEQYF	TGTGCCAGCAGACCTCATGGTGGTGTCTACGAGCAGTACTTC
TRBV7-9	few	.	TRBJ1-1	CASRPQGPSTEAFF	TGTGCCAGCAGGCCACAGGGACCCAGCACTGAAGCTTTCTTT
TRBV2	.	.	TRBJ2-5	CATSRAEQETQYF	TGTGCCACCTCCCGGGCCGAGCAGGAGACCCAGTACTTC
TRBV23-1	few	TRBD1	TRBJ2-2	CASSPPTGGDTGELFF	TGCGCCAGCAGTCCTCCTACAGGGGGAGACACCGGGGAGCTGTTTTTT
TRBV4-1	few	TRBD1	TRBJ1-1	CASSLTNRGSAFF	TGCGCCAGCAGCCTTACCAACAGGGGCTCGGCTTTCTTT
TRBV10-2	.	.	TRBJ2-1	CASRETGNYNEQFF	TGCGCCAGCAGGGAGACCGGGAACTACAATGAGCAGTTCTTC
TRBV9	few	TRBD1	TRBJ2-6	CASGTGTGANVLTF	TGTGCCAGCGGGACAGGGACCGGGGCCAACGTCCTGACTTTC